The clone carrying this TCR beta chain counts as large. This record belongs to a study of HIV-infected patients and healthy controls. Study overall: In about 85% of the 16 patients, CD4 counts climbed slightly after three months but remained subnormal.

Around 450 ng RNA was reverse transcribed with alpha and beta constant-region primers. Using multiplexing indices, alpha and beta chain libraries were generated apart by chain-specific third strand synthesis. A 5' RACE adapter with a random hexamer and the SP2 primer site was joined to cDNA. TCRdb processed the 5' RACE reads anew with MiXCR; each CDR3 protein has one entry. Among approximately 2,000 distinct CDR3 sequences listed, 14% were seen once. Roughly three months, about 14 weeks, into antiretroviral therapy, follow-up blood was collected. All unsorted peripheral T cells were captured because whole blood was used without fractionation. V dropped 6 bases and J dropped 0 bases, with 11 bases sitting between them. The germline V gene encodes CDR1 SQVTM and CDR2 ANQGSEA. The CDR3 loop spans 13 amino acids.

This specimen was blood, taken during antiretroviral therapy. This clonotype was sampled from an adult with HIV infection. V gene TRBV29-1 combines with J gene TRBJ1-1; perhaps TRBD1 as D (5 bases). The CDR3 DNA sequence: TGCAGCGTCTCGGGACGTTTGAACACTGAAGCTTTCTTT. Amino acids: CSVSGRLNTEAFF.